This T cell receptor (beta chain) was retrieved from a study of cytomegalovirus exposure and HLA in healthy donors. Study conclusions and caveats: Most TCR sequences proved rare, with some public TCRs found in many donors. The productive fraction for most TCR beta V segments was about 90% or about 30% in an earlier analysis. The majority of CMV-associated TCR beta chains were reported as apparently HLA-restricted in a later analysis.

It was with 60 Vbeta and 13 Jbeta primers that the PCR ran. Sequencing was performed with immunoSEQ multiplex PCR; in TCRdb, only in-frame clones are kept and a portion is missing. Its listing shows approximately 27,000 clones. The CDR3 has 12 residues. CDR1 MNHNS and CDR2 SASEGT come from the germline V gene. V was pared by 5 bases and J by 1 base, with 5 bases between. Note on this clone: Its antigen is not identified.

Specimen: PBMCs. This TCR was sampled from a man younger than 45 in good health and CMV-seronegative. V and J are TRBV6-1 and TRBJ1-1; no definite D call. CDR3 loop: CASSLENTEAFF. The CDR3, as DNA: TGTGCCAGCAGTTTAGAGAACACTGAAGCTTTCTTT.